These 10 T cell receptor beta chains share one sample of origin, sequenced in a study of cytotoxic CD8 clonotypes in ibrutinib-treated CLL. The data were produced by immunoSEQ multiplex PCR, yet TCRdb's version contains in-frame clones alone and is incomplete. The sample consists of under 300,000 clones, around three quarters of them appearing once. This material consisted of PBMCs, taken after 24 months of ibrutinib treatment. These receptors came from a human donor with chronic lymphocytic leukemia.

The chain links TRBV5-8 to TRBJ2-7, with 8 bases matching TRBD1. J lost 4 bases, V lost 4 bases, and 10 bases had no gene match. The CDR3 is made up of 15 amino acids. CDR1 is SGHTS and CDR2 is YDEGEE in the germline V gene. The DNA of the CDR3 is TGTGCCAGCAGCCCCGCCGGACAGGGTCGGTACGAGCAGTACTTC. Translation gives CASSPAGQGRYEQYF. Variable domain in full (rest from reference TRBV5-8 and TRBJ2-7): EAGVTQSPTHLIKTRGQQATLRCSPISGHTSVYWYQQALGLGLQFLLWYDEGEERNRGNFPPRFSGRQFPNYSSELNVNALELEDSALYLCASSPAGQGRYEQYFGPGTRLTVT.

This clone came up a few times. The chain carries TRBV20-1 and TRBJ1-2; D is possibly TRBD1 (5 bases). CDR3 size: 9 residues. Germline V gene lookup returns CDR1 DFQATT and CDR2 SNEGSKA (reference sequence). Written as DNA, the CDR3 is TGCAGATTCGGGGGAGGCTACACCTTC. Its translation: CRFGGGYTF.

This clone was counted only a few times. The V call is TRBV7-9, the J call TRBJ1-5; the D gene is possibly TRBD1 (5 bases). The CDR3 extends over 13 amino acids. Per germline, CDR1 SEHNR and CDR2 FQNEAQ (reference sequence). V was clipped by 5 bases and J by 5 bases, with 10 bases between them. The CDR3 coding sequence is TGTGCCAGCAGCCAAGGGGACGATCAGCCCCAGCATTTT. Protein product: CASSQGDDQPQHF.

The chain recombines TRBV7-2 with TRBJ2-1, with D unresolved. Trimming pared 0 bases from V and 2 bases from J, leaving 11 bases between. CDR1 SGHTA and CDR2 FQGNSA come from the germline V gene. The CDR3 covers 16 residues. This CDR3 is CASSLAGGLAYNEQFF. The CDR3 region has the DNA TGTGCCAGCAGCTTAGCCGGCGGCCTGGCCTACAATGAGCAGTTCTTC.

V and J are TRBV6-5 and TRBJ2-1, with D perhaps TRBD1 (5 bases). Germline V gene lookup returns CDR1 MNHEY and CDR2 SVGAGI. This CDR3 comprises 13 residues. V lost 7 bases to trimming and J lost 6 bases, with 13 bases between them. CDR3 sequence: CASTKPGINEQFF. CDR3 bases: TGTGCCAGCACAAAGCCAGGGATCAATGAGCAGTTCTTC.

The chain recombines TRBV10-3 with TRBJ2-1, with D maybe TRBD1 (6 bases). Per the germline V gene, CDR1 is ENHRY and CDR2 is SYGVKD. V was trimmed by 8 bases and J by 9 bases, leaving 14 bases between them. CDR3 length: 12 residues. The DNA for the CDR3 is TGTGCCATCCGGGCCCTCAGGGGTGAGCAGTTCTTC. Translation: CAIRALRGEQFF.

The chain employs TRBV29-1 and TRBJ2-7; 8 nucleotides match TRBD2. The CDR3 contains 15 residues. J gave up 3 bases and V 7 bases, and 14 bases lay outside the gene matches. Germline CDR1 and CDR2: SQVTM and ANQGSEA. CDR3 DNA: TGCAGCGACACAATCACCAAGCGGGAGAACTACGAGCAGTACTTC. Translating it yields CSDTITKRENYEQYF.

This sequence joins TRBV25-1 and TRBJ2-3, with TRBD2 matching over 10 bases. The CDR3 runs 18 residues. Germline CDR1 MGHDK, CDR2 SYGVNS. Trimming took 7 bases from V and 1 from J; bases not matched to a gene: 14. The CDR3 nucleotides read TGTGCCAGCACCCGAGAGGGAGCGGGAGGGCTGGGCACAGATACGCAGTATTTT. Its translation: CASTREGAGGLGTDTQYF.

The count of this clone is one. The CDR3 bases are TGTGCCAGCAGCGTAGGGGGTAGCGGGATCATCCTCACAGATACGCAGTATTTT. This gives the protein CASSVGGSGIILTDTQYF. This rearrangement joins TRBV9 to TRBJ2-3; 8 bases are a match to TRBD2. Germline CDR1 is SGDLS and CDR2 is YYNGEE. V shed 0 bases, J shed 2 bases, and the junction held 11 bases outside the gene matches. This CDR3 has 18 residues.

This rearrangement joins TRBV7-9 to TRBJ2-7; 9 nucleotides align to TRBD2. The germline V gene has CDR1 SEHNR and CDR2 FQNEAQ (reference sequence). The CDR3 is 15 amino acids. The V gene end was trimmed by 4 bases and the J gene end by 5 bases; junction bases not matched to a gene: 9. The CDR3, as DNA: TGTGCCAGCAGCTCTCCCCGGCTAGCGGGAAACGAGCAGTACTTC. As protein: CASSSPRLAGNEQYF. The full variable domain, in which reference TRBV7-9 and TRBJ2-7 provide the parts outside the CDR3, is DTGVSQNPRHKITKRGQNVTFRCDPISEHNRLYWYRQTLGQGPEFLTYFQNEAQLEKSRLLSDRFSAERPKGSFSTLEIQRTEQGDSAMYLCASSSPRLAGNEQYFGPGTRLTVT.